This note documents a single TCR beta chain sequence. This record comes from a study of T cell changes during pregnancy in multiple sclerosis. Germline V gene sequence: CDR1 MNHNY, CDR2 SVGAGI (reference sequence). Unmatched junction bases numbered 8, after V lost 5 bases and J lost 2 bases. The CDR3 contains 15 residues. Method: immunoSEQ multiplex PCR; TCRdb's copy keeps in-frame clones and lacks some. The table shows tens of thousands of clones, with roughly 94% occurring only once. The receptor was isolated from a female donor in good health, enrolled as a control in a pregnancy study. The chain uses TRBV6-6 and TRBJ2-7; 8 bases match TRBD1. The material was peripheral blood, obtained in the second trimester of pregnancy. Here the CDR3 reads CASSQDRVGAYEQYF. The DNA of the CDR3 is TGTGCCAGCAGTCAGGACAGGGTGGGAGCCTACGAGCAGTACTTC.